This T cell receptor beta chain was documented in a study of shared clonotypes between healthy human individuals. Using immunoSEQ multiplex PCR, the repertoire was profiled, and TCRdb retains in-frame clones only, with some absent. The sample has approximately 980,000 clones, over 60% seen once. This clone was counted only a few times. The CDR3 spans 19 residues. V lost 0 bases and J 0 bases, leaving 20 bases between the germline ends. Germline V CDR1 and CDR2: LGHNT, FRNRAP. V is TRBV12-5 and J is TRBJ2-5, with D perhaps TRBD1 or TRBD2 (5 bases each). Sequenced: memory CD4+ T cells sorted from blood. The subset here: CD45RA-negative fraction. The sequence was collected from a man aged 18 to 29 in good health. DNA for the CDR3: TGTGCTAGTGGTTTGGTATGGCAAGGTCACGGGACGGACCAAGAGACCCAGTACTTC. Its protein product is CASGLVWQGHGTDQETQYF. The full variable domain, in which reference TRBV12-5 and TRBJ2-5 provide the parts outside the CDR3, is DARVTQTPRHKVTEMGQEVTMRCQPILGHNTVFWYRQTMMQGLELLAYFRNRAPLDDSGMPKDRFSAEMPDATLATLKIQPSEPRDSAVYFCASGLVWQGHGTDQETQYFGPGTRLLVL.